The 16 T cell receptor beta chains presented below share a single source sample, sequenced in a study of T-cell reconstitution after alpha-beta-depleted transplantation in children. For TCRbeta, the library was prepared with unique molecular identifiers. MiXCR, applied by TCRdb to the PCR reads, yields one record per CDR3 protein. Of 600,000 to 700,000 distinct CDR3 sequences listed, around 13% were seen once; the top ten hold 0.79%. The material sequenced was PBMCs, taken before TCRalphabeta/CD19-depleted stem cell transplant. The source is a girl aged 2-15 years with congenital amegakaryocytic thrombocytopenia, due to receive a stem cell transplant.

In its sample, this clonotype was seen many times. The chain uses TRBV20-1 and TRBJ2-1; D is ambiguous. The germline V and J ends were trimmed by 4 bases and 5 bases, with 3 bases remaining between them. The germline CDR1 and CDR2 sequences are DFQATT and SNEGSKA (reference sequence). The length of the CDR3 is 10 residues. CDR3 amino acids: CSATNNEQFF. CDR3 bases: TGCAGTGCTACAAACAATGAGCAGTTCTTC.

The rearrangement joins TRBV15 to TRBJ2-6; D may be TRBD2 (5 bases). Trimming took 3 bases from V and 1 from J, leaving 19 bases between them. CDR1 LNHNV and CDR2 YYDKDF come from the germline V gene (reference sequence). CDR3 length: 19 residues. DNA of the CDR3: TGTGCCACCAGCAGGGCCCCGGGAACAATAGCGTCTGGGGCCAACGTCCTGACTTTC. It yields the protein CATSRAPGTIASGANVLTF.

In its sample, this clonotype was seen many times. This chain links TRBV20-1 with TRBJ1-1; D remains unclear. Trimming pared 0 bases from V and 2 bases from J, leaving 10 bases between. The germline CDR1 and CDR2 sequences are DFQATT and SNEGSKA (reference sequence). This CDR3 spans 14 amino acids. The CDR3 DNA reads TGCAGTGCTAGAGATCCCAGCTATAACACTGAAGCTTTCTTT. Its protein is CSARDPSYNTEAFF.

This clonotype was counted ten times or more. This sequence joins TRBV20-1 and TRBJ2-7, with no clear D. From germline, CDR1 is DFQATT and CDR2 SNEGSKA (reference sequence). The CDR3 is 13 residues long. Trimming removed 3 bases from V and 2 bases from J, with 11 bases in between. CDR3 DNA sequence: TGCAGTGCTAGTTCCCCAATGGCCTACGAGCAGTACTTC. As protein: CSASSPMAYEQYF.

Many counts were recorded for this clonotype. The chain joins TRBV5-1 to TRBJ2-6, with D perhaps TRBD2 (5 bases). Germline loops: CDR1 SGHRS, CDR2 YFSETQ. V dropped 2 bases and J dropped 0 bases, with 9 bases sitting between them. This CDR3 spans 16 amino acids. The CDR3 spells CASSFGVLSGANVLTF. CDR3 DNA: TGCGCCAGCAGCTTCGGGGTTCTCTCTGGGGCCAACGTCCTGACTTTC.

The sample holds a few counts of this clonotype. CDR3 nucleotide sequence: TGTGCCATCAGTGGAAGCCAAACTAGCGGAAAAGAGACCCAGTACTTC. Its translation is CAISGSQTSGKETQYF. The chain employs TRBV10-3 and TRBJ2-5; 8 nucleotides match TRBD2. V gave up 4 bases and J gave up 3 bases; unmatched junction bases: 10. This CDR3 has 16 amino acids. Germline-derived CDR1 and CDR2 are ENHRY and SYGVKD.

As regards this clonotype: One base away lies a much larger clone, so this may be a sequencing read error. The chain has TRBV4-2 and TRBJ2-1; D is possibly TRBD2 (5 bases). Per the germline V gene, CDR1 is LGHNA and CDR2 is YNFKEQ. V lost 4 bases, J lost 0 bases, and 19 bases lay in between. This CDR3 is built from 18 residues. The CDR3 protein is CASSLPGRRIPSYNEQFF. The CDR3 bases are TGTGCCAGCAGCCTTCCTGGCCGGAGGATCCCCTCCTACAATGAGCAGTTCTTC.

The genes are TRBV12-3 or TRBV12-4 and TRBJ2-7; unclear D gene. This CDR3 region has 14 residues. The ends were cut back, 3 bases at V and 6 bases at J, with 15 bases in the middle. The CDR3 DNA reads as TGTGCCAGCAGTTTTAGTACAGAGCTTACCGAGCAGTACTTC. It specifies CASSFSTELTEQYF.

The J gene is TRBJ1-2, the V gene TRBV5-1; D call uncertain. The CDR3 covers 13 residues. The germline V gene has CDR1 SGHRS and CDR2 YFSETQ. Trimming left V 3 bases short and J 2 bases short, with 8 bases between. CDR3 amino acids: CASSSTQNYGYTF. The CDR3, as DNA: TGCGCCAGCAGCTCGACACAAAACTATGGCTACACCTTC.

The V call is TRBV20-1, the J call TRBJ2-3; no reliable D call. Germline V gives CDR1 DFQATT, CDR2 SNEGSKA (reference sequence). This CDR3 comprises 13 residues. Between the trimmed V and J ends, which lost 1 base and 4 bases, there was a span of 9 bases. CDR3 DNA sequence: TGCAGTGCTAGAGGGCTAGGAGCAGATACGCAGTATTTT. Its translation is CSARGLGADTQYF.

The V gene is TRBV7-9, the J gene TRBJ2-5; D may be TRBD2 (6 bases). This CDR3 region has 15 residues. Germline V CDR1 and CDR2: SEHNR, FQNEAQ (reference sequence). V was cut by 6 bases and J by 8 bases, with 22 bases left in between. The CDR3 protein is CASRPRTGVEDTQYF. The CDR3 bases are TGTGCCAGCAGACCTAGGACGGGAGTTGAGGACACCCAGTACTTC.

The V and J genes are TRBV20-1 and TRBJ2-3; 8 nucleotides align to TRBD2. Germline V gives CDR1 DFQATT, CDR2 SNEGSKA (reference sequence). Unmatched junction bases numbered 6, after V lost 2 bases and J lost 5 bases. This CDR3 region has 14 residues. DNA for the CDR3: TGCAGTGCTAGACGGGAGGGCCCTGGAGATACGCAGTATTTT. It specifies CSARREGPGDTQYF.

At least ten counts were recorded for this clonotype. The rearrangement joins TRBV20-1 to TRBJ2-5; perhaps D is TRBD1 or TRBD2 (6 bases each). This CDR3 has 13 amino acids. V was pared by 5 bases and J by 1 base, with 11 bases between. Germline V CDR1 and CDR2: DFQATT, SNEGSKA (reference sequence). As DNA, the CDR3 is TGCAGTGCTGAGGGGGGTCGCCAAGAGACCCAGTACTTC. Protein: CSAEGGRQETQYF.

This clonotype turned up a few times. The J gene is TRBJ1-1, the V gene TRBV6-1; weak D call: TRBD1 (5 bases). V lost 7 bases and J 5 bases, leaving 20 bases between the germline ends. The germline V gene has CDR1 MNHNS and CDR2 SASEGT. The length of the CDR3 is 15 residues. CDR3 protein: CASNPSGGKGTEAFF. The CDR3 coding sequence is TGTGCCAGCAATCCCAGCGGGGGAAAGGGGACTGAAGCTTTCTTT.

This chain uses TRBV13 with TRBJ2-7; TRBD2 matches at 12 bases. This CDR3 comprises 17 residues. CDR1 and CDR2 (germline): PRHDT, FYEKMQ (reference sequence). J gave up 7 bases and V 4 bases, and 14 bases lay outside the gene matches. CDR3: CASSSIEETSGRGEQYF. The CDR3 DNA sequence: TGTGCCAGCAGCTCTATTGAGGAGACTAGCGGGAGAGGTGAGCAGTACTTC.

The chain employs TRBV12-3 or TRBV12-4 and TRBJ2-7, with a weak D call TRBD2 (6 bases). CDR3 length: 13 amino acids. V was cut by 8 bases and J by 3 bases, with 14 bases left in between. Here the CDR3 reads CASRLGSLYEQYF. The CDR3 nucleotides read TGTGCCAGCCGACTAGGGTCCCTCTACGAGCAGTACTTC.